The rows below give T cell receptor beta chains drawn from one sample of a study of T-cell reconstitution after alpha-beta-depleted transplantation in children. TCRdb independently ran MiXCR on the PCR reads; one entry per CDR3 protein. The table has around 450,000 distinct CDR3 sequences, around 15% seen once. Sequenced here: PBMCs, mostly from graft donor cells, sampled 360 days after TCRalphabeta/CD19-depleted stem cell transplant. The receptors were sampled from a boy less than two years old who had a stem cell transplant for Wiskott-Aldrich syndrome, so the T cells may come from the graft donor. CDR3s include the opening cysteine and the closing phenylalanine or tryptophan.

V | CDR3
TRBV12-3/TRBV12-4 | CASSFPLLLKNTGELFF
TRBV20-1 | CSAWTGGWNEQFF
TRBV2 | CASRDRPYEQYF
TRBV29-1 | CSVEGSQETQYF
TRBV3-1 | CASSFGLARTDTQYF
TRBV28 | CASSSPTVTYNEQFF
TRBV7-9 | CASSRGTDSQYF
TRBV5-1 | CASSLGGTGPQGEQFF
TRBV2 | CASKTETQYF
TRBV29-1 | CSVSRTDEQFF
TRBV6-2/TRBV6-3 | CASSQGWRTTDTQYF
TRBV7-2 | CASSLMGPSYEQYF
TRBV5-1 | CASSLAGQGLYEQYF
TRBV6-5 | CASSYGTGTYNEQFF
TRBV7-2 | CASSFGTPQETQYF
TRBV9 | CASRRSSGGRTEAFF
TRBV29-1 | CSAGSSYNEQFF
TRBV7-9 | CAPPRRDRLRWSYEQYF
TRBV6-1 | CASTLTGNRHSPLHF
TRBV5-8 | CASSLGQGRHTEAFF
TRBV19 | CASSDRGRRRGSTDTQYF
TRBV5-1 | CASSPTAGGPNEQFF
TRBV20-1 | CSARGASWYEQYF
TRBV15 | CATSRVRGRATNETQYF
TRBV5-1 | CASSVSVGNYGYTF
TRBV29-1 | CSVASTGGLYEQYF
TRBV5-1 | CASSQTRLQETQYF
TRBV4-3 | CASSQESDRYTEAFF
TRBV5-1 | CASSFTRALSSGANVLTF
TRBV7-2 | CASSSTRRTDTQYF
TRBV5-1 | CASSFGRGSLDYEQFF
TRBV5-1 | CASSSGLTGELFF
TRBV5-1 | CASSPVAYNEQFF
TRBV10-3 | CAISESGLVLDTQYF
TRBV7-7 | CASSLAWGDEQFF
TRBV5-1 | CASSPPGQKSSYNEQFF
TRBV10-1 | CASRTVAGGNSYEQYF
TRBV7-6 | CASSPQLAGSYEQYF
TRBV27 | CASSTLAGVPSNEQFF
TRBV24-1 | CATSAAGSNSKEQFF
TRBV20-1 | CSARAETQYF
TRBV28 | CASKVTGFSGNTIYF
TRBV24-1 | CATSDTSTGGTEAFF
TRBV18 | CASSPSNSPLHF
TRBV2 | CASSKWTSRYNEQFF
TRBV7-9 | CASSRTSNIQYF
TRBV11-1 | CASSLGLSGRAYLGTDTQYF
TRBV28 | CASRPTDWNTEAFF
TRBV6-1 | CASKNPALNIQYF
TRBV5-1 | CASSLGRVGIDTQYF
TRBV6-1 | CASTKVGAANYGYTF
TRBV28 | CASSPIARSIWVGYTF
TRBV20-1 | CSARRGRDRVEKLFF